Following are 20 T cell receptor beta chains from one sample sequenced in a study of cytomegalovirus exposure and HLA in healthy donors. A multiplex PCR was run with 60 Vbeta primers and 13 Jbeta primers. Sequencing used immunoSEQ multiplex PCR; TCRdb keeps in-frame clones, though not all of them. In the table there are under 150,000 clones, more than 70% of which are singletons. Sequenced: PBMCs. These receptors originate from a woman aged 55-69 years in good health and CMV-seronegative.

This clone was observed once. The chain combines TRBV7-8 with TRBJ1-4; tentative D call: TRBD1 (6 bases). Trimming took 0 bases from V and 7 from J, leaving 18 bases between them. The CDR3 totals 17 residues. Germline V lookup: CDR1 SGHVS, CDR2 FQNEAQ. The CDR3 here is CASSLAAVGGRREKLFF. The CDR3 DNA follows: TGTGCCAGCAGCTTAGCGGCTGTCGGGGGGCGGCGTGAAAAACTGTTTTTT.

This chain connects TRBV28 to TRBJ1-2, with 9 bases lining up with TRBD1. The CDR3 sequence is 16 residues long. Unmatched junction bases numbered 10, after V lost 5 bases and J lost 3 bases. The germline CDR1 and CDR2 sequences are MDHEN and SYDVKM. The chain's CDR3 is CASSTPSTGGDYGYTF. The DNA for the CDR3 is TGTGCCAGCAGTACCCCTTCGACAGGGGGGGACTATGGCTACACCTTC.

V usage is TRBV4-2 and J usage is TRBJ2-7; 8 bases fit TRBD2. Germline CDR1 and CDR2: LGHNA and YNFKEQ. V lost 4 bases and J lost 1; bases outside the gene matches: 0. The CDR3 consists of 13 residues. CDR3 sequence: CASSPGGSYEQYF. The CDR3 DNA is TGTGCCAGCAGCCCGGGGGGGTCCTACGAGCAGTACTTC.

This chain connects TRBV2 to TRBJ2-3, with 10 positions matching TRBD2. The CDR3 length is 17 residues. From germline, CDR1 is SNHLY and CDR2 FYNNEI. Trimming cost V 3 bases and J 4 bases; bases outside gene matches: 10. CDR3 protein: CASSEPGQSGGADTQYF. Written as DNA, the CDR3 is TGTGCCAGCAGTGAGCCCGGGCAGAGCGGGGGGGCAGATACGCAGTATTTT.

Only one count was recorded for this clone. CDR3 in DNA: TGTGCCAGCAGCTACGGACAGGGGGAATCCGGGGAGCTGTTTTTT. It specifies CASSYGQGESGELFF. The rearrangement links TRBV7-9 to TRBJ2-2, with 10 bases fitting TRBD1. The CDR3 is 15 residues long. Germline CDR1 and CDR2: SEHNR and FQNEAQ (reference sequence). J gave up 6 bases and V 4 bases, and 5 bases lay outside the gene matches. Looking up the rest from reference TRBV7-9 and TRBJ2-2 gives the full variable domain: DTGVSQNPRHKITKRGQNVTFRCDPISEHNRLYWYRQTLGQGPEFLTYFQNEAQLEKSRLLSDRFSAERPKGSFSTLEIQRTEQGDSAMYLCASSYGQGESGELFFGEGSRLTVL.

The rearrangement uses TRBV6-1 and TRBJ2-2; 7 positions match TRBD1. The CDR3 spans 15 residues. Looked up from germline, CDR1 is MNHNS and CDR2 is SASEGT. Germline trimming cut 6 bases from V and 5 bases from J; bases unmatched to any gene: 9. The CDR3 nucleotides are TGTGCCAGCAGGACGGGACAGTTCGATACCGGGGAGCTGTTTTTT. This codes for CASRTGQFDTGELFF.

The chain recombines TRBV6-5 with TRBJ2-5, with 10 bases identical to TRBD1. The CDR3 loop spans 14 amino acids. Germline CDR1 reads MNHEY; CDR2 reads SVGAGI. Unmatched junction bases numbered 0, after V lost 2 bases and J lost 3 bases. The CDR3 loop reads CASSYGTGEETQYF. The CDR3 region has the DNA TGTGCCAGCAGTTACGGGACAGGGGAAGAGACCCAGTACTTC.

The chain is built from TRBV19 and TRBJ2-1; 7 nucleotides line up with TRBD2. This CDR3 has 18 amino acids. Germline V lookup: CDR1 LNHDA, CDR2 SQIVND (reference sequence). V gave up 4 bases and J gave up 9 bases; unmatched junction bases: 21. CDR3 amino acids: CASSNPLGGGQLSGEQFF. CDR3 DNA: TGTGCCAGTAGTAACCCACTTGGGGGAGGGCAGCTCTCCGGTGAGCAGTTCTTC.

V is TRBV6-4 and J is TRBJ1-2; TRBD1 is a possible D gene (6 bases). The germline V and J ends were trimmed by 5 bases and 3 bases, with 16 bases remaining between them. This CDR3 region has 15 residues. The germline CDR1 and CDR2 sequences are MRHNA and SNTAGT. The CDR3 reads CASSPSGRGDYGYTF. CDR3 coding DNA: TGTGCCAGCAGTCCCTCTGGCAGGGGAGACTATGGCTACACCTTC.

This clone turned up a few times. The rearrangement uses TRBV30 and TRBJ2-7, with D maybe TRBD1 (5 bases). From germline, CDR1 is GTSNPN and CDR2 SVGIG (reference sequence). This CDR3 contains 12 residues. V was trimmed by 3 bases and J by 7 bases, leaving 13 bases between them. CDR3 sequence (DNA): TGTGCCTGGAGCGATCAGGGAAAGGAGCAGTACTTC. Translation gives CAWSDQGKEQYF. Together with reference TRBV30 and TRBJ2-7, the CDR3 gives the full variable domain: SQTIHQWPATLVQPVGSPLSLECTVEGTSNPNLYWYRQAAGRGLQLLFYSVGIGQISSEVPQNLSASRPQDRQFILSSKKLLLSDSGFYLCAWSDQGKEQYFGPGTRLTVT.

This chain joins TRBV9 and TRBJ2-3; D is unclear. V was trimmed by 3 bases and J by 1 base, leaving 9 bases between them. This CDR3 has 14 residues. CDR1 and CDR2 (germline): SGDLS, YYNGEE. This chain's CDR3 is CASSADTRTDTQYF. The CDR3 nucleotides read TGTGCCAGCAGCGCAGACACTCGCACAGATACGCAGTATTTT. The full variable domain, completed using reference TRBV9 and TRBJ2-3, is DSGVTQTPKHLITATGQRVTLRCSPRSGDLSVYWYQQSLDQGLQFLIQYYNGEERAKGNILERFSAQQFPDLHSELNLSSLELGDSALYFCASSADTRTDTQYFGPGTRLTVL.

This clone was observed a handful of times. The V gene is TRBV5-1, the J gene TRBJ2-5; 9 nucleotides agree with TRBD1. The CDR3 has 16 amino acids. V dropped 0 bases and J dropped 2; count of bases not matched to a gene: 5. Germline CDR1 is SGHRS and CDR2 is YFSETQ. The chain's CDR3 is CASSLALGQGQETQYF. Here the CDR3 DNA reads TGCGCCAGCAGCTTGGCCCTCGGACAGGGGCAAGAGACCCAGTACTTC.

The chain combines TRBV19 with TRBJ2-6, with TRBD2 as a possible D gene (6 bases). Per germline, CDR1 LNHDA and CDR2 SQIVND (reference sequence). Deletions cut 9 bases from V and 0 bases from J, with 9 bases between. This CDR3 has 14 amino acids. The CDR3 region is CASRRDSGANVLTF. Here the CDR3 DNA reads TGTGCCAGCAGGAGGGACTCTGGGGCCAACGTCCTGACTTTC. The complete variable domain, with remaining parts taken from reference TRBV19 and TRBJ2-6, reads DGGITQSPKYLFRKEGQNVTLSCEQNLNHDAMYWYRQDPGQGLRLIYYSQIVNDFQKGDIAEGYSVSREKKESFPLTVTSAQKNPTAFYLCASRRDSGANVLTFGAGSRLTVL.

This clone appeared a few times. The CDR3 region is CASSLAGGSAHNEQFF. The CDR3, as DNA: TGCGCCAGCAGCTTGGCCGGCGGTTCTGCCCACAATGAGCAGTTCTTC. The chain combines TRBV5-1 with TRBJ2-1; no reliable D call. The length of the CDR3 is 16 residues. In germline, CDR1 is SGHRS, CDR2 YFSETQ. V lost 0 bases, J lost 5 bases, and 15 bases lay in between.

This clone was seen only once. The gene calls are TRBV16 and TRBJ2-7; TRBD1 matches 7 bases. CDR3 length equals 13 residues. V gave up 4 bases and J gave up 6 bases; unmatched junction bases: 6. CDR1 is KGHSY, CDR2 FQNENV, per germline. The CDR3 here is CASSLNRGPEQYF. The CDR3 DNA sequence: TGTGCCAGCAGCCTCAACAGGGGTCCCGAGCAGTACTTC. The full variable domain, in which reference TRBV16 and TRBJ2-7 provide the parts outside the CDR3, is GEEVAQTPKHLVRGEGQKAKLYCAPIKGHSYVFWYQQVLKNEFKFLISFQNENVFDETGMPKERFSAKCLPNSPCSLEIQATKLEDSAVYFCASSLNRGPEQYFGPGTRLTVT.

The V gene is TRBV25-1, the J gene TRBJ2-7; D is uncertain. Germline V gene lookup returns CDR1 MGHDK and CDR2 SYGVNS. Trimming stripped 3 bases from V and 1 base from J, with 10 bases between. The CDR3 has 14 amino acids. CDR3 in DNA: TGTGCCAGCAGTGACCTCCCTCGGTCCTACGAGCAGTACTTC. It translates to CASSDLPRSYEQYF.

This clone was observed a few times. J is TRBJ1-1 and V is TRBV28, with D unresolved. CDR3 size: 13 residues. Germline CDR1 and CDR2: MDHEN and SYDVKM. Trimming left V 6 bases short and J 0 bases short, with 8 bases between. This chain's CDR3 is CASRSTLNTEAFF. In DNA, the CDR3 is TGTGCCAGCAGAAGTACACTGAACACTGAAGCTTTCTTT.

The chain recombines TRBV14 with TRBJ1-2; possibly TRBD1 for D (6 bases). CDR1 and CDR2 (germline): SGHDN, FVKESK. CDR3 length: 14 amino acids. V was trimmed by 0 bases and J by 7 bases, leaving 12 bases between them. DNA of the CDR3: TGTGCCAGCAGCCAAGATCAGGGGTTTAGTGGCTACACCTTC. It is translated as CASSQDQGFSGYTF.

V gene TRBV28 combines with J gene TRBJ1-3; TRBD1 aligns across 10 bases. Germline-derived CDR1 and CDR2 are MDHEN and SYDVKM. This CDR3 has 17 amino acids. J lost 9 bases, V lost 6 bases, and 17 bases had no gene match. CDR3 in amino acids: CASRQTGQGPAGSTIYF. The CDR3 nucleotides are TGTGCCAGCAGGCAGACGGGACAGGGGCCTGCTGGCAGCACCATATATTTT.

V and J are TRBV5-8 and TRBJ2-7; 8 bases fit TRBD1. V gave up 0 bases and J gave up 4 bases; unmatched junction bases: 6. Germline values: CDR1 SGHTS, CDR2 YDEGEE. The CDR3 contains 15 residues. CDR3 sequence reads: CASSLGGQGVYEQYF. CDR3 DNA sequence: TGTGCCAGCAGCTTGGGAGGACAGGGAGTGTACGAGCAGTACTTC.